Detailed here is one T cell receptor (beta chain). It lacks a known antigen. Base qualities are not provided; no much larger clone lies one nucleotide away. This entry comes from a study of cytomegalovirus exposure and HLA in healthy donors listed by TCRdb under 2017. As for the study more broadly: An earlier analysis of some 550 of the donors reported 250 to 300 Gb of sequence data and more than 90 million unique TCR beta sequences from roughly 180 million T cells. An earlier analysis of 500 to 650 of the donors applied high-throughput TCR beta sequencing to assess whether each TCR beta V gene segment acted as functional or pseudogenic. The genetic ancestry cluster associated with self-reported Caucasian donors included about 81% of the 300 to 400 genotyped donors. HLA typing included class I and class II loci at four-digit resolution. Rather than using new phenotypic data, the later analysis identified candidate immune exposures from TCR beta sequences and from how often those sequences occurred across donors. A later genetic analysis took genome-wide SNP genotypes for about 65% of the 666 donors and used that subset as a discovery cohort. All discovery cohort repertoires had been generated using a single sequencing platform. To predict cytomegalovirus infection status, the study brought together high-throughput TCR immunosequencing, statistical association of individual TCRs with disease status, and machine learning. Four or five DR-DQ haplotypes were handled as single units for association and clustering because linkage in the cohort was strong. The number of donors typed differed by locus, with about 629-640 for A, B, C, DRB1 and DQB1, around 500 for DQA1, under 610 for DPA1, and approximately 470 for DPB1. A separate validation cohort of about 110 different subjects was used in addition to the roughly 700-subject first cohort. Roughly 300 gigabases of sequencing data and around 85 million unique TCR sequences made up an early release that covered over 550 HLA-typed donors. The study was designed to test whether signatures of past pathogen exposure could be identified by cataloging public T cell receptors. In a later analysis, previously published TCR beta repertoires from about 670 donors were re-analyzed and high-resolution HLA genotyping was added so that TCR occurrence patterns could be studied. Alongside the repertoire data, information on donor age, sex, ethnicity and CMV serostatus was compiled. Among under 450 genotyped donors of the cohort, an average of about 240,000 unique TCR beta nucleotide sequences were sequenced per donor, roughly 18% of them non-productive. Using immunosequencing, the study profiled T cell repertoires from about 650 subjects and related those repertoires to cytomegalovirus serostatus.

The cohort consisted of some 730 healthy bone marrow donors. At the time of sampling, every cohort member was nominally healthy, though immune exposures that went unrecorded were likely present. The donor tested CMV seropositive, placing the donor among the 290 or so seropositive members of the cohort. A peripheral blood sample was provided by each donor, and peripheral blood mononuclear cells were used for TCR beta sequencing. Genomic DNA extraction from the blood cell samples was performed with the Qiagen DNeasy Blood Extraction Kit. The library was generated by the immunoSEQ multiplex PCR assay. For the multiplex PCR, a mixture combining 60 forward primers for TCR Vbeta segments and 13 reverse primers for TCR Jbeta segments was used. A multiplex PCR assay on genomic DNA amplified the CDR3 region of rearranged TCR beta genes. On the Illumina HiSeq System, the amplified TCR beta libraries were sequenced as 87-base-pair reads. Concerning the study's data processing: A later analysis tallied around 87 million unique TCR beta chains across the 700 or so repertoires, and some 10 million of those chains were shared by two or more donors. To remove PCR and sequencing errors, raw reads were error-corrected and collapsed into unique sequences using a nearest-neighbor algorithm that merged closely related sequences. To assign V, D and J gene segments, CDR3 sequences were aligned to IMGT reference sequences. For a sequence to be retained, a match of at least six nucleotides to both a V gene segment and a J gene segment was required. Rearrangements were classified as productive when the CDR3 lacked stop codons and remained in frame with V and J, and all other rearrangements were classified as non-productive. Following IMGT convention, CDR3 was defined as the stretch from the second conserved V-encoded cysteine up to the conserved J-encoded phenylalanine. Sequences without an unambiguous match to a single V gene segment were excluded from the earlier analysis of a few hundred of the donors. An earlier analysis of 450 to 650 of the donors called V segments functional above 56.7% productive rearrangements and segregating when the between-donor standard deviation exceeded 5%. A statistical classification framework was built for diagnosing cytomegalovirus status from the catalog of TCR beta chain sequences. In a later analysis, V and J genes were assigned by comparing TCR nucleotide sequences against IMGT/GENE-DB human TR gene sequences. In a later analysis, CDR3 sequences and most-parsimonious VDJ recombination scenarios were assigned using the TCRdist pipeline. In a later analysis, every TCR beta chain was defined by the combination of its CDR3 amino acid sequence and its V-gene family, and reads without a unique V-gene family were dropped. A later analysis removed 592 highly shared, low-generation-probability nucleotide sequences to deal with suspected cross-contamination and a sequencing artifact. In a later analysis, a clonal expansion index was calculated for each public chain from normalized within-repertoire ranks of inferred template counts. In a later analysis, generation probabilities were computed with a VDJ recombination model fitted to out-of-frame rearrangements, and the resulting probabilities were checked against IGoR. In a later analysis, TCR-TCR, TCR-HLA and TCR-CMV co-occurrence was scored with hypergeometric tests, and a repertoire-size bias correction was applied to TCR pairs. To estimate false discovery rates, a later analysis permuted the HLA or CMV assignments 20 times. In a later analysis, co-occurring TCRs were grouped using DBSCAN, and TCRdist sequence similarity was added for clustering within HLA-allele-positive subsets. Repertoires with fewer than 30,000 or more than 120,000 public chains were left out of co-occurrence clustering, as were five repertoires with anomalous nucleotide sharing. TCRdb took over this immuneACCESS table, retaining in-frame rearrangements with V and J assigned. Such tables are incomplete; in checked studies, under half of the missing clones stem from an unresolved V gene, and the remainder is unexplained. The V and J calls and clone size were taken over from that table, and D and trimming were inferred from the DNA. The sample profile shows 90,000 to 130,000 clones; roughly 80% of them were found once. The top ten constitute 20% to 25% of the sample.

The full study reports these points: Most TCR sequences were seen in very few donors, while some public TCRs were found in many individuals. An earlier analysis of several hundred of the donors showed that most TCR beta V segments appeared in productive rearrangements either about 87% or about 30% of the time, which broadly matched IMGT annotations. Only TCR beta chains were sequenced in this cohort, and the absence of alpha or paired-chain data limited detectable features. The study listed 150 to 200 TCR beta chains as associated with cytomegalovirus. At a false discovery rate of 0.05, a later analysis linked 16,000 or so TCR beta sequences to specific HLA alleles. Sequencing depth was assumed to be roughly uniform across donors in the presence/absence analyses, though that assumption may not hold. Compared with the roughly 670-donor mean, donors in an Asian-associated ancestry cluster had fewer N-insertions in productive TCRs, according to a later genetic analysis. V-gene and J-gene trimming of TCR beta chains was associated with a missense DCLRE1C variant in a later genetic analysis, and the association was replicated in an independent cohort. Correlated functional status among segregating V segments might reflect linkage disequilibrium, but an unknown experimental factor could not be ruled out. In a later analysis, several top co-occurrence clusters were reported to appear linked to parvovirus B19, influenza, CMV and Epstein-Barr virus. The earlier analysis of about 600 of the donors excluded over 15 rarely observed V segments, including chromosome 9 orphons, because counts were too low. HLA typing was unavailable for some donors at each locus, so association tests used only the typed subset. In a later analysis, HLA-associated TCR beta chains were found to be more clonally expanded and to have lower generation probabilities than equally common non-associated chains. In vitro tests confirmed that a few of the cytomegalovirus-associated TCR beta chains recognize cytomegalovirus antigens. The sequencing pipeline was judged likely to have produced a cluster of highly shared sequence variants as a technical artifact. The authors suggested that the approach could potentially be extended to other disease states and immunological phenotypes. A later analysis found that most CMV-associated TCR beta chains appeared HLA-restricted, with HLA associations seemingly driven largely by CMV exposure. The classifier was reported to diagnose cytomegalovirus status with high specificity and sensitivity in both the original and validation cohorts. In a later analysis, the rate of TCR association differed among HLA loci, with DRB1 alleles having the most associated TCRs and HLA-C alleles having the fewest. A further reported finding was that TCR beta sequences accurately predicted the HLA-A and HLA-B alleles for most subjects in the first cohort. When HLA alleles, especially DR and DQ, strongly co-occurred, TCR associations were difficult to assign to individual alleles. For the cohort, immune exposure information was limited to CMV serostatus.

The sequenced sample was PBMCs. The origin of this receptor is a man aged 25-40 years in good health and CMV-seropositive.

CDR3 reads: CASLSARGGVGGADRSQYF. The sequenced DNA is TGTGCCAGCCTCAGCGCGAGAGGGGGCGTAGGCGGGGCGGATCGGTCCCAGTACTTC. This receptor chain uses TRBV7-9 and TRBJ2-5; a weak D assignment points to TRBD1 (7 bases agree). CDR1 and CDR2 (SEHNR, FQNEAQ) derive from the germline V gene (reference sequence). The V and J ends are trimmed by 8 bases and 9 bases, leaving 37 bases between them. Counted from cysteine to phenylalanine, this CDR3 has 19 amino acids. Of the read, only the CDR3 DNA is kept; its 57 bases are in frame from base 1.